This entry describes one T cell receptor (beta chain). The record originates from a study of blood T cell repertoires in COVID-19. Here immunoSEQ multiplex PCR was the method, and the copy in TCRdb shows in-frame clones only, minus some. The sample lists about 170,000 clones, about 87% occurring once. V shed 4 bases and J shed 8 bases, with 14 bases lying between them. The germline V gene encodes CDR1 SEHNR and CDR2 FQNEAQ (reference sequence). This CDR3 is built from 13 residues. This chain uses TRBV7-9 with TRBJ1-2; TRBD1 is a possible D gene (5 bases). Material: peripheral blood. The receptor was isolated from a man between 18 and 29 years old with active or convalescent COVID-19. The CDR3 DNA is TGTGCCAGCAGCTCGGGGGTGTTAAGGGGCTACACCTTC. Translated: CASSSGVLRGYTF.